The 21 T cell receptor beta chains below all came from one sample that was sequenced in a study of early T cells in non-severe SARS-CoV-2 infection. TCRdb reprocessed the 5' RACE reads via MiXCR and lists one record per CDR3 protein. The table lists tens of thousands of distinct CDR3 sequences, 5.5% to 7% of them singletons. The source material was whole blood. All receptors derive from an adult who was a healthcare worker with PCR-confirmed SARS-CoV-2 infection or an uninfected control (not recorded which).

This clonotype appeared a few times. The V and J genes are TRBV18 and TRBJ2-7, with D perhaps TRBD1 (6 bases). The germline V gene has CDR1 KGHSH and CDR2 LQKENI. The CDR3 is 14 residues long. Trimming removed 6 bases from V and 0 bases from J, with 12 bases in between. Written as DNA, the CDR3 is TGTGCCAGCTCGGAACAGGGTCCCTCCTACGAGCAGTACTTC. Amino acids: CASSEQGPSYEQYF.

This clonotype occurred many times. This chain links TRBV20-1 with TRBJ2-3; TRBD2 matches at 8 bases. The CDR3 extends over 14 amino acids. J was trimmed by 4 bases and V by 5 bases; bases with no gene match: 8. Germline CDR1 DFQATT, CDR2 SNEGSKA (reference sequence). The CDR3 sequence: CSAPAGGRSDTQYF. CDR3 coding DNA: TGCAGTGCTCCTGCCGGCGGGAGGTCAGATACGCAGTATTTT.

This clonotype has ten or more counts. The rearrangement links TRBV3-1 to TRBJ2-1, with 7 nucleotides matching TRBD2. The trim removed 0 bases at V and 0 bases at J, leaving 5 bases unmatched. The CDR3 runs 17 residues. Germline V CDR1 and CDR2: LGHDT, YNNKEL (reference sequence). Here the CDR3 reads CASSQDRRGSSYNEQFF. Written as DNA, the CDR3 is TGTGCCAGCAGCCAAGATCGTCGCGGGAGCTCCTACAATGAGCAGTTCTTC.

This clonotype was detected ten times or more. J is TRBJ1-5 and V is TRBV2; TRBD1 might be the D (6 bases). Germline V gene sequence: CDR1 SNHLY, CDR2 FYNNEI. Trimming cost V 5 bases and J 1 base, with 12 bases left between them. The CDR3 is 15 residues long. CDR3 region: CASSLTGGSNQPQHF. The CDR3 nucleotides are TGTGCCAGCAGTCTGACAGGAGGAAGCAATCAGCCCCAGCATTTT.

This clonotype occurred many times. The rearrangement links TRBV11-3 to TRBJ2-3; possibly TRBD2 for D (5 bases). This CDR3 is 14 amino acids long. Trimming removed 5 bases from V and 3 bases from J, with 12 bases in between. Per germline, CDR1 SGHNT and CDR2 YENEEA. The CDR3 DNA sequence: TGTGCCAGCAGCCCTCGGAGGAGTACAGATACGCAGTATTTT. It codes for CASSPRRSTDTQYF.

This clonotype was recorded at least ten times. The chain is built from TRBV6-5 and TRBJ1-6, with TRBD1 matching 10 bases. Germline V lookup: CDR1 MNHEY, CDR2 SVGAGI. With 2 bases clipped from V and 10 bases from J, the junction kept 5 bases outside the gene matches. The CDR3 is 15 residues long. In DNA, the CDR3 is TGTGCCAGCAGTTACGTCCGACAGGGGGCCTCACCCCTCCACTTT. It translates to CASSYVRQGASPLHF.

This clonotype has at least ten counts. Here the CDR3 DNA reads TGTGCCAGCTCACCACCGGGGGGCCCGCATGGCTACACCTTC. Amino acid sequence: CASSPPGGPHGYTF. This sequence joins TRBV18 and TRBJ1-2; perhaps TRBD1 as D (6 bases). Germline V gene sequence: CDR1 KGHSH, CDR2 LQKENI. Trimming cost V 0 bases and J 6 bases, with 11 bases left between them. The CDR3 spans 14 residues. Filled out from reference TRBV18 and TRBJ1-2, the complete variable domain reads NAGVMQNPRHLVRRRGQEARLRCSPMKGHSHVYWYRQLPEEGLKFMVYLQKENIIDESGMPKERFSAEFPKEGPSILRIQQVVRGDSAAYFCASSPPGGPHGYTFGSGTRLTVV.

This clonotype has ten or more counts. The chain has TRBV7-9 and TRBJ2-4; perhaps TRBD2 as D (6 bases). Germline V gives CDR1 SEHNR, CDR2 FQNEAQ (reference sequence). The CDR3 length is 16 residues. V was clipped by 1 base and J by 0 bases, with 10 bases between them. Written as DNA, the CDR3 is TGTGCCAGCAGCTTAGGCGCGGGACTAGCCAAAAACATTCAGTACTTC. Its translation: CASSLGAGLAKNIQYF.

This chain joins TRBV27 and TRBJ1-6; D remains ambiguous. Between the trimmed V and J ends, which lost 3 bases and 0 bases, there was a span of 3 bases. There are 14 residues in the CDR3. CDR1 is MNHEY and CDR2 is SMNVEV in the germline V gene (reference sequence). CDR3 bases: TGTGCCAGCAGTTTCAGCTCCTATAATTCACCCCTCCACTTT. It encodes CASSFSSYNSPLHF.

This clonotype was seen ten or more times. The chain links TRBV12-3 or TRBV12-4 to TRBJ2-6; D unresolved. CDR3 length equals 17 residues. Between the trimmed V and J ends, which lost 3 bases and 0 bases, there was a span of 12 bases. The CDR3 here is CASSLHSQYSGANVLTF. In DNA form, the CDR3 reads TGTGCCAGCAGTTTGCACAGTCAGTACTCTGGGGCCAACGTCCTGACTTTC.

This clonotype has at least ten counts. The chain uses TRBV12-3 or TRBV12-4 and TRBJ2-2; TRBD1 matches at 8 bases. The CDR3 consists of 18 residues. Germline trimming cut 6 bases from V and 6 bases from J; bases unmatched to any gene: 18. CDR3 residues: CASSPNPGQDRKAGELFF. As DNA, the CDR3 is TGTGCCAGCAGCCCTAATCCGGGACAGGATCGTAAGGCCGGGGAGCTGTTTTTT.

This clonotype was seen at least ten times. The chain recombines TRBV28 with TRBJ2-5, with D unclear. V lost 5 bases to trimming and J lost 5 bases, with 15 bases between them. The CDR3 runs 14 residues. Germline V gene data show CDR1 as MDHEN and CDR2 as SYDVKM. In DNA, the CDR3 is TGTGCCAGCAGTACCCCGAGAGTTTCTGAGACCCAGTACTTC. Its protein is CASSTPRVSETQYF.

Of note for this clonotype: A much larger clonotype is one base distant, so this may be a read error. V gene TRBV11-3 combines with J gene TRBJ2-2, with TRBD1 as a possible D gene (5 bases). The CDR3 spans 13 residues. Germline V gives CDR1 SGHNT, CDR2 YENEEA. The CDR3 DNA reads TGTACCAGCAGCTTAGGGGTACCCGGGGAGCTGTTTTTT. Translated, it gives CTSSLGVPGELFF.

This clonotype has ten or more counts. The V gene is TRBV12-3 or TRBV12-4, the J gene TRBJ1-1; D gene unclear. V was pared by 1 base and J by 8 bases, with 11 bases between. This CDR3 has 13 residues. DNA of the CDR3: TGTGCCAGCAGTTTAGTCAGGAGGGCGGAAGCTTTCTTT. This codes for CASSLVRRAEAFF.

The chain carries TRBV28 and TRBJ2-7, with a tentative D call TRBD1 (6 bases). Trimming left V 3 bases short and J 2 bases short, with 14 bases between. The CDR3 sequence is 15 residues long. Germline CDR1 reads MDHEN; CDR2 reads SYDVKM. In nucleotides, the CDR3 is TGTGCCAGCAGTTTCTCCGGGACATCCACCTACGAGCAGTACTTC. It specifies CASSFSGTSTYEQYF.

The CDR3 region has the DNA TGCAGTGCCCCTAACCTGTACGAGCAGTACTTC. Its translation: CSAPNLYEQYF. V is TRBV20-1 and J is TRBJ2-7; D unclear. Germline-derived CDR1 and CDR2 are DFQATT and SNEGSKA (reference sequence). The CDR3 spans 11 residues. V shed 6 bases and J shed 4 bases, with 10 bases lying between them.

This clonotype was counted many times. This chain uses TRBV24-1 with TRBJ2-2; the match to TRBD1 covers 9 bases. This CDR3 is built from 16 residues. V was pared by 3 bases and J by 1 base, with 2 bases of the junction left unmatched. Looked up from germline, CDR1 is KGHDR and CDR2 is SFDVKD. The CDR3 DNA follows: TGTGCCACCAGTGATGCGGACAGGGGGAACACCGGGGAGCTGTTTTTT. Protein product: CATSDADRGNTGELFF.

The CDR3 sequence: CASPEGPHYGYTF. CDR3 nucleotide sequence: TGTGCCTCCCCGGAGGGCCCCCACTATGGCTACACCTTC. The J gene is TRBJ1-2, the V gene TRBV30; D uncertain. Trimming cost V 7 bases and J 3 bases, with 15 bases left between them. The CDR3 length is 13 residues. The germline gives CDR1 GTSNPN, CDR2 SVGIG (reference sequence).

The chain combines TRBV7-9 with TRBJ2-2; D remains unclear. The V and J ends lost 2 bases and 1 base respectively, with 11 bases between them. The CDR3 is 16 residues long. The germline CDR1 and CDR2 sequences are SEHNR and FQNEAQ (reference sequence). CDR3 in DNA: TGTGCCAGCAGCTTACAGACTGCCGTGAACACCGGGGAGCTGTTTTTT. This codes for CASSLQTAVNTGELFF.

By share, this clonotype counts as medium-sized (0.01 to 0.1%). This sequence joins TRBV29-1 and TRBJ2-1; a possible D gene is TRBD2 (6 bases). The CDR3 is 14 amino acids. Germline V gene lookup returns CDR1 SQVTM and CDR2 ANQGSEA. The germline V and J ends were trimmed by 3 bases and 0 bases, with 9 bases remaining between them. CDR3 amino acids: CSVDVTSSYNEQFF. The DNA for the CDR3 is TGCAGCGTTGATGTGACTAGCTCCTACAATGAGCAGTTCTTC.

There are many counts of this clonotype. The rearrangement links TRBV10-3 to TRBJ2-1, with 13 bases identical to TRBD2. The CDR3 covers 14 residues. Germline CDR1 and CDR2: ENHRY and SYGVKD. The V gene end was trimmed by 4 bases and the J gene end by 8 bases; junction bases not matched to a gene: 2. The CDR3 coding sequence is TGTGCCATCAGTGGGACTAGCGGGAGCTATGAGCAGTTCTTC. The encoded protein is CAISGTSGSYEQFF.